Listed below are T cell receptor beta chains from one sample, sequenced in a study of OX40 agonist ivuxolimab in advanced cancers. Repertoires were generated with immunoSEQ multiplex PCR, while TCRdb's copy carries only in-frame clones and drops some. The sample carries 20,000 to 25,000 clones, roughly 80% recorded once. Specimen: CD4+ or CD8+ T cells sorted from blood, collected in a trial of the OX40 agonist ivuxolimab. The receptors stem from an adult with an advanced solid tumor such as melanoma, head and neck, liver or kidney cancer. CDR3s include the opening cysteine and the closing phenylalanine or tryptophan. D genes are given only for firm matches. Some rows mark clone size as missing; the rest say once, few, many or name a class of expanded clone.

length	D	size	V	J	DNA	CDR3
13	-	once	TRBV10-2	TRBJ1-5	TGCGCCAGCAGCATAGGGCGACATCAGCCCCAGCATTTT	CASSIGRHQPQHF
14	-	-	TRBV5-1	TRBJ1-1	TGCGCCAGCAGCCCACCCGGACCAAACACTGAAGCTTTCTTT	CASSPPGPNTEAFF
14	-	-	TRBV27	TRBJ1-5	TGTGCCAGCAGTAAGAGGGGTGGCAATCAGCCCCAGCATTTT	CASSKRGGNQPQHF
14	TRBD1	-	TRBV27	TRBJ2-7	TGTGCCAGCAGTTCCAGGGGGCGAAGGTACGAGCAGTACTTC	CASSSRGRRYEQYF
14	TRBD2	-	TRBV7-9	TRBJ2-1	TGTGCCAGTGTACTAGCGGGGCCCAACAATGAGCAGTTCTTC	CASVLAGPNNEQFF
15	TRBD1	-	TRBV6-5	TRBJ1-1	TGTGCCAGCAGTTACGGAGGGACAGTGAACACTGAAGCTTTCTTT	CASSYGGTVNTEAFF
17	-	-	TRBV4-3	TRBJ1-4	TGCGCCAGCAGCCAAGATCGGGCGGAACTCTCTAATGAAAAACTGTTTTTT	CASSQDRAELSNEKLFF
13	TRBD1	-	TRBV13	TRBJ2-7	TGTGCCAGCAGCTCCGGGACAGGGGGCGAGCAGTACTTC	CASSSGTGGEQYF
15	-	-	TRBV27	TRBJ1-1	TGTGCCAGCAGTGTCACCGGGACGGACATCACTGAAGCTTTCTTT	CASSVTGTDITEAFF
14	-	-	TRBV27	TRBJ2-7	TGTGCCAGCAGTCTAACTGGGGGTCCCTACGAGCAGTACTTC	CASSLTGGPYEQYF
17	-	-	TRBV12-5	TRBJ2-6	TGTGCTAGTGGTTTGGAGGTTAGGGGCTCTGGGGCCAACGTCCTGACTTTC	CASGLEVRGSGANVLTF
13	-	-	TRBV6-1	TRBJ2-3	TGTGCCAGCAGTGAAGGTTGGGGCTATGTGCAGTATTTT	CASSEGWGYVQYF
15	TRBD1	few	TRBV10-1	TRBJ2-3	TGCGCCAGCAGTGAGGAGGGGGCACCCACAGATACGCAGTATTTT	CASSEEGAPTDTQYF
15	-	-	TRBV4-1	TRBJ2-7	TGCGCCAGCAGCCAATCCAAGGACCTTGTCTACGAGCAGTACTTC	CASSQSKDLVYEQYF
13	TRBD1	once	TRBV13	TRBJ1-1	TGTGCCAGTGCGGGGACAGGGACGAGTGAAGCTTTCTTT	CASAGTGTSEAFF
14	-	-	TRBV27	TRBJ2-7	TGTGCCAGCAGCCTAGGGACAACGTCCCACGAGCAGTACTTC	CASSLGTTSHEQYF
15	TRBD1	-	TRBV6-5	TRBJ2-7	TGTGCCAGCAGTTCTAGGGACAGAGGGTTCAACGAGCAGTACTTC	CASSSRDRGFNEQYF
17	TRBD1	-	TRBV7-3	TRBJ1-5	TGTGCCAGCAGCCCACCGGACAGGGTGAATGACAATCAGCCCCAGCATTTT	CASSPPDRVNDNQPQHF
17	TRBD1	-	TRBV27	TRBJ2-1	TGTGCCAGCAGTTTATTTAACAGGGGTACCTCCTACAATGAGCAGTTCTTC	CASSLFNRGTSYNEQFF
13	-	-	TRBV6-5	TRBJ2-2	TGTGCCAGCAGTTACCGTCTGTCCGGGGAGCTGTTTTTT	CASSYRLSGELFF
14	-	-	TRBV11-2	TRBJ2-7	TGTGCCAGCAGCCACCCGGGGCGCGGGTACGAGCAGTACTTC	CASSHPGRGYEQYF
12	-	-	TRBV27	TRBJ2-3	TGTGCCAGCACCTCGCTAACAGATACGCAGTATTTT	CASTSLTDTQYF
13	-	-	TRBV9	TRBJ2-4	TGTGCCAGCAGCGTGGGGGACTCCAGCATTCAGTACTTC	CASSVGDSSIQYF
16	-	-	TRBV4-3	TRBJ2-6	TGCGCCAGCAGCCAAGATGCGGGGTCCGGGGCCAACGTCCTGACTTTC	CASSQDAGSGANVLTF
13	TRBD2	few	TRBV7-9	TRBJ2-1	TGTGCCAGCGACGGGGGGACCTACAATGAGCAGTTCTTC	CASDGGTYNEQFF
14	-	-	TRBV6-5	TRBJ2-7	TGTGCCAGCAGTTACTCGGAACAGGGCCAAGAGCAGTACTTC	CASSYSEQGQEQYF
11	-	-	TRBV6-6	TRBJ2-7	TGTGCCAGCAGTTACTCGAGAGAGCAGTACTTC	CASSYSREQYF
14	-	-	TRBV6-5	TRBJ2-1	TGTGCCAGCAGTTACTCCTTCGTAGCAAATGAGCAGTTCTTC	CASSYSFVANEQFF
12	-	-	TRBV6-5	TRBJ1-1	TGTGCCACCCTTAGGGGATACACTGAAGCTTTCTTT	CATLRGYTEAFF
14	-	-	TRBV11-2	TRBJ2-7	TGTGCCAGCAGCTATGGCCACGGATCCTACGAGCAGTACTTC	CASSYGHGSYEQYF
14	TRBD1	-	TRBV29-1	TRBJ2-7	TGCAGCGTTGGTTCCGGGACAGAGGACTACGAGCAGTACTTC	CSVGSGTEDYEQYF
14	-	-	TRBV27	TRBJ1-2	TGTGCCAGCAGTCCAGGGGTCCCGTACTATGGCTACACCTTC	CASSPGVPYYGYTF
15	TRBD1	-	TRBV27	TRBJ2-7	TGTGCCAGCAGTGCGCCCTCGGACAGGGGGATCGAGCAGTACTTC	CASSAPSDRGIEQYF
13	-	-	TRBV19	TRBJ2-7	TGTGCCAGTAGTATTATGAAGGGCTACGAGCAGTACTTC	CASSIMKGYEQYF
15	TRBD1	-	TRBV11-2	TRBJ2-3	TGTGCCAGCAGCTTACCAGGGGGCGGAACAGATACGCAGTATTTT	CASSLPGGGTDTQYF
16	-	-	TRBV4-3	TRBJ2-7	TGCGCCAGCAGCCAAGAGTGGCCCCCAACAGGGTCCGGGCAGTACTTC	CASSQEWPPTGSGQYF
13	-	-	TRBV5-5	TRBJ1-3	TGTGCCAGCAGCTTGATACAAAGAAACACCATATATTTT	CASSLIQRNTIYF
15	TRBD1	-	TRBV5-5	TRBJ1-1	TGTGCCAGCAGCGGATTGACAGGGGCGGCAACTGAAGCTTTCTTT	CASSGLTGAATEAFF
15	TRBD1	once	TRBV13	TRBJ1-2	TGTGCCAGCAGCTCCTCGCTTACAGGGGAAGGTGGCTACACCTTC	CASSSSLTGEGGYTF
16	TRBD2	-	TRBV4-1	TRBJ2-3	TGCGCCAGCAGCCAAGATAGTGCGGGAGGCGCAGATACGCAGTATTTT	CASSQDSAGGADTQYF
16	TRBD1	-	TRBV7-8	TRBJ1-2	TGTGCCAGCAGTTTGCGTAAACAGGGGCCTATTGATGGCTACACCTTC	CASSLRKQGPIDGYTF
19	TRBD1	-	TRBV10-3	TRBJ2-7	TGTGCCATCAGTGAGTCCGCGGGGACAGGGGGCGCGGTCGGCTACGAGCAGTACTTC	CAISESAGTGGAVGYEQYF
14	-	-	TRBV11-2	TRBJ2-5	TGTGCCATCAGTGCGTGGGGGCTCCAAGAGACCCAGTACTTC	CAISAWGLQETQYF
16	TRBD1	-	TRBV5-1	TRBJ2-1	TGCGCCAGCAGCTCTCTGGACAGGGGGCTTGACAATGAGCAGTTCTTC	CASSSLDRGLDNEQFF
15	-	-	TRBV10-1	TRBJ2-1	TGCGCCAGCAGTGAGTCGTTTGGGGGGTACAATGAGCAGTTCTTC	CASSESFGGYNEQFF